This passage covers 18 T cell receptor beta chains from one sample sequenced in a study of T cells after yellow fever vaccination. Using its own MiXCR run on the 5' RACE reads, TCRdb lists one record per CDR3 protein. Of 250,000 to 400,000 distinct CDR3 sequences listed, 3.5% to 4.5% are singletons. The material sequenced was PBMCs, taken 15 days after the yellow fever booster vaccination. The receptor set was obtained from a man aged 18 to 29 who received the YFV17D yellow fever vaccine.

This clonotype was detected ten times or more. The chain uses TRBV5-1 and TRBJ1-4, with 7 bases matching TRBD1. V shed 0 bases and J 4 bases; nucleotides not matched to a gene: 6. This CDR3 has 16 amino acids. In germline, CDR1 is SGHRS, CDR2 YFSETQ. CDR3 sequence: CASSLDGQALNEKLFF. The CDR3 coding sequence is TGCGCCAGCAGCTTGGACGGACAGGCTCTTAATGAAAAACTGTTTTTT.

This clonotype was observed many times. The chain couples TRBV7-2 to TRBJ2-3, with no clear D. Deletions cut 2 bases from V and 6 bases from J, with 18 bases between. CDR1 and CDR2 (germline): SGHTA, FQGNSA. The CDR3 sequence is 16 residues long. The CDR3 DNA reads as TGTGCCAGCAGCTTATTTAAGTCTTTAGGTCAGGATACGCAGTATTTT. Its protein is CASSLFKSLGQDTQYF.

The sample holds many counts of this clonotype. V gene TRBV20-1 combines with J gene TRBJ1-6, with 8 bases matching TRBD1. Germline lookup yields CDR1 DFQATT and CDR2 SNEGSKA (reference sequence). The ends lost 5 bases at V and 14 bases at J; junction bases unmatched: 14. The CDR3 has 14 residues. The CDR3 spells CSAYSNDRGGTLHF. CDR3 DNA: TGCAGTGCTTACTCCAACGACAGGGGCGGGACCCTCCACTTT.

This clonotype was counted only a few times. This sequence joins TRBV7-9 and TRBJ2-7; D not resolved. The germline V gene encodes CDR1 SEHNR and CDR2 FQNEAQ (reference sequence). The V end lost 1 base, the J end lost 4 bases, and 5 bases lay between the germline ends. CDR3 length equals 12 residues. CDR3 sequence (DNA): TGTGCCAGCAGCTTAGATGTTTACGAGCAGTACGTC. It codes for CASSLDVYEQYV.

The chain uses TRBV2 and TRBJ1-2; possible D gene TRBD1, 6 bases. Deletions cut 7 bases from V and 2 bases from J, with 17 bases between. CDR1 and CDR2 (germline): SNHLY, FYNNEI. CDR3 length: 15 amino acids. The CDR3 loop is CASTYRDTTNYGYTF. DNA for the CDR3: TGTGCCAGCACCTACCGGGACACCACGAACTATGGCTACACCTTC.

The sample holds a few counts of this clonotype. The V gene is TRBV5-1, the J gene TRBJ2-4; D is ambiguous. V gave up 0 bases and J gave up 5 bases, with 6 bases separating them. The germline V gene encodes CDR1 SGHRS and CDR2 YFSETQ. The CDR3 sequence is 13 residues long. The CDR3 nucleotides are TGCGCCAGCAGCTTGGAGGTTGAAAACATTCAGTACTTC. It translates to CASSLEVENIQYF.

This clonotype was picked up many times. The V call is TRBV7-2, the J call TRBJ2-7; maybe TRBD1 (5 bases). Germline CDR1 and CDR2: SGHTA and FQGNSA. The CDR3 is made up of 14 amino acids. Deletions cut 5 bases from V and 5 bases from J, with 16 bases between. CDR3 loop: CASSPGHYGNEQYV. The CDR3 DNA follows: TGTGCCAGCAGCCCCGGACATTATGGCAACGAGCAGTACGTC.

The sample holds many counts of this clonotype. The chain couples TRBV29-1 to TRBJ1-2; no reliable D call. This CDR3 contains 11 residues. Trimming took off 4 bases at V and 8 bases at J, with 11 bases between the two ends. The V gene's germline CDR1 is SQVTM and CDR2 ANQGSEA. CDR3 in DNA: TGCAGCGTTGGGCTCGGCAGGGGCTACACCTTC. It specifies CSVGLGRGYTF. The entire variable domain, with the rest obtained from reference TRBV29-1 and TRBJ1-2, is as follows: SAVISQKPSRDICQRGTSLTIQCQVDSQVTMMFWYRQQPGQSLTLIATANQGSEATYESGFVIDKFPISRPNLTFSTLTVSNMSPEDSSIYLCSVGLGRGYTFGSGTRLTVV.

This clonotype was seen many times. The gene calls are TRBV7-9 and TRBJ1-2; D is unresolved. Germline CDR1 is SEHNR and CDR2 is FQNEAQ (reference sequence). The CDR3 is made up of 13 amino acids. Trimming removed 1 base from V and 4 bases from J, with 7 bases in between. CDR3 sequence reads: CASSLEAGYGYTF. CDR3 bases: TGTGCCAGCAGCTTAGAGGCAGGCTATGGCTACACCTTC. The full variable domain, in which reference TRBV7-9 and TRBJ1-2 provide the parts outside the CDR3, is DTGVSQNPRHKITKRGQNVTFRCDPISEHNRLYWYRQTLGQGPEFLTYFQNEAQLEKSRLLSDRFSAERPKGSFSTLEIQRTEQGDSAMYLCASSLEAGYGYTFGSGTRLTVV.

Only a few counts were recorded for this clonotype. The chain recombines TRBV12-3 or TRBV12-4 with TRBJ1-1, with a possible D match to TRBD1 (6 bases). This CDR3 region has 14 residues. V gave up 5 bases and J gave up 0 bases, with 10 bases separating them. DNA for the CDR3: TGTGCCAGCAGTCGGGACATAGTGAACACTGAAGCTTTCTTT. Translation gives CASSRDIVNTEAFF.

This clonotype was recorded many times. This chain links TRBV12-3 or TRBV12-4 with TRBJ2-7; 8 nucleotides agree with TRBD2. The V and J ends lost 5 bases and 10 bases, in that order; junction bases with no gene match: 13. The CDR3 runs 14 residues. CDR3 amino acids: CASSDLAGGTGQYF. The CDR3 DNA follows: TGTGCCAGCAGTGACCTCGCGGGAGGTACGGGACAGTACTTC.

This clonotype was recorded a few times. The CDR3 DNA reads as TGTGCCAGCAGCAAGAGACAGGGGGCGACCCTAAACACCATATATTTT. Translated, it gives CASSKRQGATLNTIYF. This chain uses TRBV6-6 with TRBJ1-3; 10 nucleotides agree with TRBD1. V was clipped by 6 bases and J by 6 bases; unmatched bases: 11. The germline CDR1 and CDR2 sequences are MNHNY and SVGAGI (reference sequence). The CDR3 length is 16 residues.

This clonotype has at least ten counts. V gene TRBV7-8 combines with J gene TRBJ2-2; 7 bases match TRBD1. Germline CDR1 is SGHVS and CDR2 is FQNEAQ. V shed 5 bases and J 1 base; nucleotides not matched to a gene: 4. The CDR3 is 15 residues long. The CDR3 protein is CASSVTGMNTGELFF. The CDR3 coding sequence is TGTGCCAGCAGCGTGACAGGGATGAACACCGGGGAGCTGTTTTTT.

This clonotype was seen repeatedly, ten times or more. The chain links TRBV7-9 to TRBJ2-7; D is unresolved. V was pared by 2 bases and J by 4 bases, with 12 bases between. The CDR3 contains 14 residues. From germline, CDR1 is SEHNR and CDR2 FQNEAQ (reference sequence). The DNA for the CDR3 is TGTGCCAGCAGCTTATCGGGTTTTCTTTACGAGCAGTACTTC. Its translation is CASSLSGFLYEQYF. Supplemented by reference TRBV7-9 and TRBJ2-7, the full variable domain reads DTGVSQNPRHKITKRGQNVTFRCDPISEHNRLYWYRQTLGQGPEFLTYFQNEAQLEKSRLLSDRFSAERPKGSFSTLEIQRTEQGDSAMYLCASSLSGFLYEQYFGPGTRLTVT.

V is TRBV20-1 and J is TRBJ2-7; D call uncertain. The CDR3 is 12 amino acids. Germline CDR1 reads DFQATT; CDR2 reads SNEGSKA (reference sequence). Trimming took 3 bases from V and 3 from J, leaving 9 bases between them. CDR3 bases: TGCAGTGCTAGTGCTGGGCGCTACGAGCAGTACTTC. It codes for CSASAGRYEQYF.

This clonotype was seen a few times. This chain links TRBV11-1 with TRBJ1-1, with D possibly being TRBD1 (5 bases). V dropped 6 bases and J dropped 2 bases, with 16 bases sitting between them. CDR1 is SGHAT and CDR2 is FQDESV in the germline V gene (reference sequence). The CDR3 loop spans 15 amino acids. This chain's CDR3 is CASRKERGLNTEAFF. The CDR3 DNA reads as TGTGCCAGCAGGAAGGAAAGGGGACTAAACACTGAAGCTTTCTTT.

This clonotype was observed a few times. The J gene is TRBJ2-1, the V gene TRBV7-9, with D unresolved. Between the trimmed V and J ends, which lost 2 bases and 5 bases, there was a span of 19 bases. Germline V gene sequence: CDR1 SEHNR, CDR2 FQNEAQ (reference sequence). The CDR3 totals 17 residues. The CDR3 DNA reads TGTGCCAGCAGCTTACCTCTGCGCCGCCCGTCCGACAATGAGCAGTTCTTC. Its translation is CASSLPLRRPSDNEQFF.

This clonotype occurred a few times. The rearrangement joins TRBV7-2 to TRBJ2-3, with 9 bases matching TRBD2. V lost 4 bases to trimming and J lost 0 bases; unmatched junction nucleotides: 11. Germline V gene data show CDR1 as SGHTA and CDR2 as FQGNSA. CDR3 length: 18 amino acids. CDR3 amino acids: CASSSPRGRGGSTDTQYF. The CDR3 bases are TGTGCCAGCAGCTCCCCCCGGGGGCGGGGGGGTAGCACAGATACGCAGTATTTT.